This record concerns one T cell receptor (beta chain) sequence. Its antigen is not known. This sample is part of a study of PD-1 blockade in classical Hodgkin lymphoma. Study-wide findings and caveats: Whereas CD4+ TCR diversity had risen significantly by C4D1, CD8+ TCR diversity had not. Patients with an early start, nivolumab under 1 year after ASCT, were excluded.

Time point described: cycle 4 day 1 (C4D1), after more than five weeks of nivolumab. The patients all showed relapse after autologous stem cell transplantation, while their brentuximab vedotin exposure varied. Libraries were prepared by immunoSEQ multiplex PCR; TCRdb keeps only in-frame clonotypes and omits some of them. This sample has tens of thousands of clones; about 80% occur once, and the top ten carry approximately 18%. The V end was cut by 7 bases, the J end by 4 bases, with 22 bases between. The germline V gene has CDR1 LNHDA and CDR2 SQIVND (reference sequence). The CDR3 sequence is 16 residues long.

The material was peripheral blood mononuclear cells (PBMCs), obtained before the fourth cycle of nivolumab. The TCR was taken from a human donor with classical Hodgkin lymphoma. This chain links TRBV19 with TRBJ1-2; tentative D call: TRBD1 (5 bases). This CDR3 is CASMETASPRGYGYTF. The CDR3 bases are TGTGCCAGTATGGAGACAGCCTCTCCGAGGGGCTATGGCTACACCTTC.